The clone carrying this T cell receptor beta chain was counted many times. The entry originates in a study of regulatory T cells in long-lasting Graves disease. Indicated time point: persistent/refractory GD, antithyroid drugs over 5 years with positive TRAb. PBMC-derived RNA was used for the TCR library. Germline values: CDR1 MDHEN, CDR2 SYDVKM. Trimming left V 2 bases short and J 4 bases short, with 18 bases between. The CDR3 sequence is 17 residues long. Researchers made TCR beta libraries by using iRepertoire HTBI primers and running Arm-PCR on CDR3 regions. Per the original data handling: Samples jointly harbored 60 to 70 TRBV and 14 TRBJ segments. MiXCR, applied by TCRdb to the multiplex PCR reads, yields one record per CDR3 protein. The V and J calls were not made by the authors but by TCRdb's processing. The sample contains roughly 430,000 distinct CDR3 sequences, around a fifth of which appear only once.

This specimen consisted of peripheral blood mononuclear cells (PBMCs), obtained when the disease was refractory, from a patient treated with antithyroid drugs. This receptor was obtained from a female donor with Graves disease. V and J are TRBV28 and TRBJ1-5; D may be TRBD1 (5 bases). CDR3 nucleotide sequence: TGTGCCAGCAGTTTACTTCCTGGTGGGGCCGGGAATCAGCCCCAGCATTTT. This encodes CASSLLPGGAGNQPQHF.